The rows below give T cell receptor beta chains drawn from one sample of a study of blood T cell repertoires in COVID-19. Method: immunoSEQ multiplex PCR; TCRdb's copy keeps in-frame clones and lacks some. The sample records around 190,000 clones, roughly 85% being singletons. Sequencing was carried out using PBMCs or T cells enriched from blood (not recorded which). These receptors were obtained from a woman in her late teens or twenties who had recovered from COVID-19. CDR3s include the opening cysteine and the closing phenylalanine or tryptophan. D genes are given only for firm matches. Expanded clones are given a class, and other clones once, few, many or no size at all.

d_gene,v_gene,j_gene,len,abundance,CDR3nt,CDR3aa
TRBD1,TRBV27,TRBJ1-3,17,.,TGTGCCAGCAGTCCCCGGACAGGGGGGAGCTCTGGAAACACCATATATTTT,CASSPRTGGSSGNTIYF
.,TRBV6-6,TRBJ2-7,15,.,TGTGCCAGCAGTTACCCTCCTGCTCTAGTATATGAGCAGTACTTC,CASSYPPALVYEQYF
TRBD2,TRBV11-2,TRBJ2-1,16,.,TGTGCCAGCAGCCCAGCCGGGACTAGCGGCTACAATGAGCAGTTCTTC,CASSPAGTSGYNEQFF
.,TRBV6-1,TRBJ1-5,16,.,TGTGCCAGCAGTGAAGCGGCGACAGTCTTCTATCAGCCCCAGCATTTT,CASSEAATVFYQPQHF
.,TRBV6-5,TRBJ2-5,12,.,TGTGCCAGCAGCCTTAGGGGGGAGACCCAGTACTTC,CASSLRGETQYF
TRBD1,TRBV5-1,TRBJ1-4,16,once,TGCGCCAGCGGAAAGTCAGGGGGCACAACTAATGAAAAACTGTTTTTT,CASGKSGGTTNEKLFF
.,TRBV18,TRBJ2-4,14,.,TGTGCCAGCTCACAGCGGCAGGGGAAAAACATTCAGTACTTC,CASSQRQGKNIQYF
TRBD1,TRBV5-4,TRBJ1-2,13,.,TGTGCCAGCAGCTTAGGCAGGGGGCCTGGCTACACCTTC,CASSLGRGPGYTF
TRBD1,TRBV28,TRBJ1-3,15,.,TGTGCCAGCAGTCGACAGGGGGCTAAGGGAAACACCATATATTTT,CASSRQGAKGNTIYF
TRBD1,TRBV4-3,TRBJ1-5,15,.,TGCGCCAGCAGCCACGGGACAGGGCACAATCAGCCCCAGCATTTT,CASSHGTGHNQPQHF
TRBD1,TRBV4-2,TRBJ1-5,15,.,TGTGCCAGCAGCCAAGAGGCAACAGGGGATCAGCCCCAGCATTTT,CASSQEATGDQPQHF
.,TRBV30,TRBJ1-2,13,.,TGTGCCTGGAGTGTAGCCTTCACCTCCCACTACACCTTC,CAWSVAFTSHYTF
TRBD1,TRBV4-2,TRBJ2-7,16,.,TGTGCCAGCAGCCAAGATAGGGGGACAGGGGGCTACGAGCAGTACTTC,CASSQDRGTGGYEQYF
TRBD1,TRBV28,TRBJ1-1,15,.,TGTGCCAGCAGTACGGGACAGGGACTGAACACTGAAGCTTTCTTT,CASSTGQGLNTEAFF
TRBD1,TRBV6-4,TRBJ2-2,17,many,TGTGCCACCGGAATCGGGACAGAAGCCTTGAACACCGGGGAGCTGTTTTTT,CATGIGTEALNTGELFF
TRBD1,TRBV25-1,TRBJ2-7,13,few,TGTGCCAGCCTGGGACAGGCCTCCTACGAGCAGTACTTC,CASLGQASYEQYF
TRBD2,TRBV27,TRBJ2-1,15,.,TGTGCCAGCGACCCCGGAACGGGGGGATACAATGAGCAGTTCTTC,CASDPGTGGYNEQFF
.,TRBV10-3,TRBJ2-5,13,.,TGTGCCACCGCAACAGGTGGCCGGGAGACCCAGTACTTC,CATATGGRETQYF
TRBD2,TRBV19,TRBJ2-7,15,.,TGTGCCAGTAGTTCGTTCCAGCGGGGCTCCTACGAGCAGTACTTC,CASSSFQRGSYEQYF
TRBD1,TRBV14,TRBJ2-7,15,.,TGTGCCAGCAGCCAAAGGACAGGGTTTACTTACGAGCAGTACTTC,CASSQRTGFTYEQYF
.,TRBV20-1,TRBJ1-5,18,once,TGCAGTGCTAGTTTCGTCATAACCCGGGTATATAGCAATCAGCCCCAGCATTTT,CSASFVITRVYSNQPQHF
.,TRBV28,TRBJ1-3,16,.,TGTGCCAGCAGTTTATTCGCGGGGGCCTCTGGAAACACCATATATTTT,CASSLFAGASGNTIYF
TRBD2,TRBV4-2,TRBJ2-1,16,.,TGTGCCAGCAGCCAAGCCGGGACTAGCGACTACAATGAGCAGTTCTTC,CASSQAGTSDYNEQFF
TRBD2,TRBV24-1,TRBJ2-1,15,few,TGTGCCACCAGTGATACTAGCGGGAGACACAATGAGCAGTTCTTC,CATSDTSGRHNEQFF